The clone carrying this T cell receptor (beta chain) was counted once. What it recognizes is unknown. Before the COVID-19 pandemic, during about 2011-2019, CD4+ T cells were taken from unexposed donors. CD4+ T cells were isolated from the cells after 10 days of culture. TCRdb's copy holds only in-frame clones and misses some; the assay was immunoSEQ multiplex PCR. The table includes roughly 20,000 clones, under 70% detected once. CDR3 length equals 14 residues. V lost 6 bases, J lost 1 base, and 12 bases lay in between. Germline V gives CDR1 KGHSH, CDR2 LQKENI. This specimen belongs to a study of CD4 T cells in relation to SARS-CoV-2 and coronaviruses. Overall study: Controls used an HIV-1 Nef peptide pool or no peptide. Study outcomes and limitations: Samples before the pandemic and after infection were not matched within any donor.

The V gene is TRBV18, the J gene TRBJ2-5, with a tentative D call TRBD1 (5 bases). This clonotype originated in a human donor in good health. Sequenced: CD4+ T cells from PBMCs, cultured in vitro. DNA of the CDR3: TGTGCCAGCTCCCCAGGGTTGCTCCAAGAGACCCAGTACTTC. Protein: CASSPGLLQETQYF.